This section outlines one T cell receptor beta chain sequence together with its context. Sequencing used immunoSEQ multiplex PCR; TCRdb keeps in-frame clones, though not all of them. The data hold 75,000 to 80,000 clones, with roughly 80% observed a single time. This entry belongs to a study of blood T cell repertoires in COVID-19. The wider study: Samples came from the United States, Italy and Spain, spanning acute and convalescent COVID-19. Nucleic acid was either cDNA or gDNA, and it came from T cells, B-cell-depleted T cells, or PBMCs.

The V end lost 3 bases, the J end lost 0 bases, and 12 bases lay between the germline ends. The CDR3 is 15 amino acids. The germline V gene has CDR1 DFQATT and CDR2 SNEGSKA (reference sequence). This receptor was obtained from a woman in her fifties or sixties with acute or convalescent COVID-19. The sample consisted of peripheral blood. This sequence joins TRBV20-1 and TRBJ1-5; possible D gene TRBD1, 6 bases. The CDR3: CSASPGHLSNQPQHF. CDR3 in DNA: TGCAGTGCTAGTCCGGGACACCTTAGCAATCAGCCCCAGCATTTT.